The subject of this entry is one TCR beta chain. The antigen is undetermined. These data come from a study of Ad26.COV2.S vaccination and SARS-CoV-2 variants. Study findings and constraints: Similar non-spike TCR breadth was seen in vaccine and placebo recipients.

Some clones are missing from TCRdb's copy, which holds only in-frame ones; the method was immunoSEQ multiplex PCR. The data contain approximately 240,000 clones, around 87% of them singletons. The sample's treatment: approximately 18 received Ad26.COV2.S at low or high dose, single or two shots; about 5 received placebo; per-sample allocation not given. All samples were drawn on day 63, counting from the first vaccine or placebo injection. Cohort 1b enrolled adults aged 18-55 years in Boston. As its vector, the vaccine had Ad26, which expressed Wuhan-strain SARS-CoV-2 spike. From germline, CDR1 is MNHEY and CDR2 SMNVEV (reference sequence). V shed 6 bases and J shed 4 bases, with 22 bases lying between them. The CDR3 is 16 amino acids.

The sequence was obtained from a person aged 18-60 years who received the Ad26.COV2.S COVID-19 vaccine or a placebo. This chain links TRBV27 with TRBJ2-7; D may match TRBD1 or TRBD2 (5 bases each). The source material was peripheral blood, sampled in a trial of Ad26.COV2.S vaccine versus placebo. CDR3 residues: CASRDLEGPGRYEQYF. CDR3 nucleotides: TGTGCCAGCAGGGATCTAGAGGGGCCCGGCCGTTACGAGCAGTACTTC.